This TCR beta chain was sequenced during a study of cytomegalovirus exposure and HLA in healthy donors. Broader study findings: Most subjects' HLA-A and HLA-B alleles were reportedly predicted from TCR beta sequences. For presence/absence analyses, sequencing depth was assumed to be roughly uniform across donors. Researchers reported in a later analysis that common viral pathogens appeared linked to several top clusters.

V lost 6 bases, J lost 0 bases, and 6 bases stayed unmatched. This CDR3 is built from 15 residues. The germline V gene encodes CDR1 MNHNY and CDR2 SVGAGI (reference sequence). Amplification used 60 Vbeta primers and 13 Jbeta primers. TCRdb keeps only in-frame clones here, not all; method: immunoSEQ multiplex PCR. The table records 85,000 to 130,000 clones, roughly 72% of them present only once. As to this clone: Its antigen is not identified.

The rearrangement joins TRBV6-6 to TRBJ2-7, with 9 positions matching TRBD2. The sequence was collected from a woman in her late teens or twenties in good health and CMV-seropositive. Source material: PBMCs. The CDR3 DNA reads TGTGCCAGCAGCTTGACTAGCGGTTCCTCCTACGAGCAGTACTTC. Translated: CASSLTSGSSYEQYF.